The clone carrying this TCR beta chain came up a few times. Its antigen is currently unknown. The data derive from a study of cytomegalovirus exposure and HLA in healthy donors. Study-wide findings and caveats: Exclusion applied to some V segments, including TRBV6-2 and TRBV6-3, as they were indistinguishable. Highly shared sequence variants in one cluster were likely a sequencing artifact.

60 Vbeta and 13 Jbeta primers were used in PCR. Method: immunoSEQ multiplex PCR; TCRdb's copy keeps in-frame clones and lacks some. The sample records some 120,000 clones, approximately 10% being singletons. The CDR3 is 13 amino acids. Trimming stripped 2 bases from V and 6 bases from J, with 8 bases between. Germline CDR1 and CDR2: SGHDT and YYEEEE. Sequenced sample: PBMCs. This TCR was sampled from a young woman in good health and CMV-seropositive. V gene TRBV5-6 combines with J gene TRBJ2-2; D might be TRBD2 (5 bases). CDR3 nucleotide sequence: TGTGCCAGCAGCTTAAGCGGTCCCGGGGAGCTGTTTTTT. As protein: CASSLSGPGELFF.